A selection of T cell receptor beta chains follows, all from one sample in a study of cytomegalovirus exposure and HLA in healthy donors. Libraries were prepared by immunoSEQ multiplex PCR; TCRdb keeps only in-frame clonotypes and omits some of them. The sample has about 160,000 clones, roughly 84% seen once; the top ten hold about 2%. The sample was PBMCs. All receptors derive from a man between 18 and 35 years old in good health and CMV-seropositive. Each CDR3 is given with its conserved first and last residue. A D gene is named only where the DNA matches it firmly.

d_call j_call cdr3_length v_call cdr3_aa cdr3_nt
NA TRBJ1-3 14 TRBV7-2 CASSQNRDGNTIYF TGTGCCAGCAGCCAAAACAGGGATGGAAACACCATATATTTT
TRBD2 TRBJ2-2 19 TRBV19 CASRKGTSGGALNTGELFF TGTGCCAGTAGAAAGGGGACTAGCGGGGGGGCCTTAAACACCGGGGAGCTGTTTTTT
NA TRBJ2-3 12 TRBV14 CASSPSGDTQYF TGTGCCAGCAGCCCGTCGGGAGATACGCAGTATTTT
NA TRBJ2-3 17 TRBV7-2 CASSLRAALTYTDTQYF TGTGCCAGCAGCTTACGTGCCGCCCTCACATACACAGATACGCAGTATTTT
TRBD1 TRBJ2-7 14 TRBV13 CASSKWTGGDEQYF TGTGCCAGCAGTAAATGGACAGGGGGCGACGAGCAGTACTTC
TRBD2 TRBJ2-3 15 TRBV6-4 CASSETSGNTDTQYF TGTGCCAGCAGTGAGACTAGCGGAAACACAGATACGCAGTATTTT
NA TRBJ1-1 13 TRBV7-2 CASRSTGNTEAFF TGTGCCAGCAGATCCACTGGGAACACTGAAGCTTTCTTT
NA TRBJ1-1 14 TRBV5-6 CASSLLAANTEAFF TGTGCCAGCAGCTTGCTGGCGGCGAACACTGAAGCTTTCTTT
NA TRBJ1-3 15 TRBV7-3 CASSRTGGGGNTIYF TGTGCCAGCAGCCGAACGGGAGGGGGTGGAAACACCATATATTTT
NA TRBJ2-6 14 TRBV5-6 CASTQGSGANVLTF TGTGCCAGCACCCAGGGCTCTGGGGCCAACGTCCTGACTTTC
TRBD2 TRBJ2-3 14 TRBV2 CASVWLAGTDTQYF TGTGCCAGCGTCTGGCTAGCGGGCACAGATACGCAGTATTTT
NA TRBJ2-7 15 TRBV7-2 CASSQSGSSSYEQYF TGTGCCAGCAGCCAGAGTGGCTCTAGCTCCTACGAGCAGTACTTC
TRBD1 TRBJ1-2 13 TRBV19 CASRDRKNYGYTF TGTGCCAGCAGGGACAGGAAAAACTATGGCTACACCTTC
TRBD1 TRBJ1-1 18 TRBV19 CASSGGLRTGASNTEAFF TGTGCCAGTAGTGGTGGGTTGAGGACAGGGGCGTCGAACACTGAAGCTTTCTTT